The T cell receptor (beta chain) described here comes from a study of naive and memory T cell subsets. Regarding the study as a whole: Each distinct alpha or beta sequence counts as one clonotype. Naive repertoires, especially CD8, held a few larger clonotypes, possibly memory cells re-expressing CD45RA.

This clonotype was observed many times. The antigen is undetermined. The beta constant-region primer was an equimolar mix of two oligonucleotides covering TRBC1 and TRBC2. Ligated cDNA was amplified by four rounds of PCR with nested alpha and beta constant-region primers and SP2. TCRdb redid the calling of the UMI-ligation and nested PCR reads with MiXCR, one entry per CDR3 protein. Among 150,000 or so distinct CDR3 sequences listed, about 23% were seen once. This TCR derives from a human donor in good health. Sequenced sample: naive CD4+ T cells from blood.

The CDR3, as DNA: TGCAGCGTTGCGGACTACGAGCAGTACTTC. It translates to CSVADYEQYF. The rearrangement links TRBV29-1 to TRBJ2-7; D call uncertain. Trimming took 4 bases from V and 3 from J, leaving 4 bases between them. CDR1 and CDR2 (germline): SQVTM, ANQGSEA. This CDR3 has 10 residues.